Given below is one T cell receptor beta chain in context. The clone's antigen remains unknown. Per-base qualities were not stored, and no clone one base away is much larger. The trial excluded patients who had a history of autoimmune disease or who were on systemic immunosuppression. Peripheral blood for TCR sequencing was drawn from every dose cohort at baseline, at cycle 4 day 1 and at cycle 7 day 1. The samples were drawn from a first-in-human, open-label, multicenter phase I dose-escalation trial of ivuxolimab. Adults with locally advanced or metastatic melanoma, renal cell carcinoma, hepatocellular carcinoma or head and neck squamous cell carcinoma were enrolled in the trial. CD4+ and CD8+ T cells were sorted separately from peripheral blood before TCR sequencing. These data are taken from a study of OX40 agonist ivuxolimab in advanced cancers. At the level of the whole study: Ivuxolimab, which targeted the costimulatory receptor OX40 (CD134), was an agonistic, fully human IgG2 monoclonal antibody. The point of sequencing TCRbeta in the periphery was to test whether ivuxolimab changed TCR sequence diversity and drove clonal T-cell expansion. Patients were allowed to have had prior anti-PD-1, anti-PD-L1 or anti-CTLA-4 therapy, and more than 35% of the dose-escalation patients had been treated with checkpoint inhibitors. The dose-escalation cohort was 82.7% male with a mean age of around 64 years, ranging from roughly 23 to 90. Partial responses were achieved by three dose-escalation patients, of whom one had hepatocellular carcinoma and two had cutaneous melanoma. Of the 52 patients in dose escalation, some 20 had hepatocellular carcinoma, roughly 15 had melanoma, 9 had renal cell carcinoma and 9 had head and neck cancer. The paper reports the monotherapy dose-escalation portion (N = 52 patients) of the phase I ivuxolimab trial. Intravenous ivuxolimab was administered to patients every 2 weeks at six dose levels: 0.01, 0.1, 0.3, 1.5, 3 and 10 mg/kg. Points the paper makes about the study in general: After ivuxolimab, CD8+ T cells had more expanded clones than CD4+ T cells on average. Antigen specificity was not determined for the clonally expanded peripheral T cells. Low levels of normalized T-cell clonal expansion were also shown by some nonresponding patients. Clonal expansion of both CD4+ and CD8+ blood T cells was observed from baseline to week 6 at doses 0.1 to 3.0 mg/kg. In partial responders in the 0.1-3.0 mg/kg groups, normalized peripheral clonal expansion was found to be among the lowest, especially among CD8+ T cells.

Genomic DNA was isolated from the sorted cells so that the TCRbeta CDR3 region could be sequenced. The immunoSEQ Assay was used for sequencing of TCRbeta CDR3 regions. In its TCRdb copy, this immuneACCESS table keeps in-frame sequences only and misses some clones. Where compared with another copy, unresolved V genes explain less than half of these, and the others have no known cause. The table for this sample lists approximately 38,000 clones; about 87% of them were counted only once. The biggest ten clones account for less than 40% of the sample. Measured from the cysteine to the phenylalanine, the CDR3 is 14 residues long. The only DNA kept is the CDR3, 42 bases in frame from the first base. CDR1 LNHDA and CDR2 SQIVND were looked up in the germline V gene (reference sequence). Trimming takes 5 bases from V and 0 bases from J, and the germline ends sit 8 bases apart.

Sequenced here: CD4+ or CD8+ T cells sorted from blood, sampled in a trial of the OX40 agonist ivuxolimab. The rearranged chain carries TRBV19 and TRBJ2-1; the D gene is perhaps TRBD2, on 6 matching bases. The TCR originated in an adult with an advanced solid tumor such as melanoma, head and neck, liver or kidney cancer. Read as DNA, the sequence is TGTGCCAGTAGTGGCGGGGTCTCCTACAATGAGCAGTTCTTC. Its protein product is CASSGGVSYNEQFF.